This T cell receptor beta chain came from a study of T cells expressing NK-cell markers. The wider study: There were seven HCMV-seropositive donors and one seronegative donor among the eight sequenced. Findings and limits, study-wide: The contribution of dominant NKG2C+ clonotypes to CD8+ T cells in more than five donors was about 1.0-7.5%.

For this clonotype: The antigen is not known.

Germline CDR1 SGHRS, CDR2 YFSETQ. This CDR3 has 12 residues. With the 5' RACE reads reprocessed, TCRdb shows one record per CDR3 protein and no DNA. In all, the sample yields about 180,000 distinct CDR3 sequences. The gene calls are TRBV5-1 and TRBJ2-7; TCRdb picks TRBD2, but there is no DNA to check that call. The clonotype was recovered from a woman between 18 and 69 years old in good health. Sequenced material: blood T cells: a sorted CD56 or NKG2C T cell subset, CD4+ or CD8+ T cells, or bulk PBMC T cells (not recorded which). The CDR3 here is CASTGRNYEQYF.